This T cell receptor beta chain was retrieved from a study of T cell responses to AZD1222 COVID-19 vaccine. Comment on this clone: Its specificity is unknown.

Using immunoSEQ multiplex PCR, the repertoire was profiled, and TCRdb retains in-frame clones only, with some absent. The sample has approximately 140,000 clones, 90% to 95% seen once. V shed 8 bases and J 8 bases; nucleotides not matched to a gene: 23. This CDR3 is built from 18 residues. CDR1 is LNHNV, CDR2 YYDKDF, per germline (reference sequence). Study-level findings and limits: Of spike-specific TCRs, nearly half reportedly target regions left unmutated in variants.

The V call is TRBV15, the J call TRBJ1-4; TRBD1 agrees at 7 bases. The input for sequencing was peripheral blood, taken 28 days after the second AZD1222 dose. The TCR was taken from an adult who received the AZD1222 COVID-19 vaccine. This chain's CDR3 is CATQFGLSKDRDKEKLFF. The CDR3, as DNA: TGTGCCACCCAATTTGGCTTATCGAAAGACAGGGATAAGGAAAAACTGTTTTTT.